This T cell receptor beta chain was sequenced during a study of response to subunit inactivated influenza vaccine (dated by TCRdb to 2017 to 2018). For the study in its entirety: The study used deep quantitative T cell receptor repertoire profiling to track responses to a trivalent subunit inactivated influenza vaccine.

Beyond this particular receptor, the publication reports: The authors suggested that each seasonal influenza vaccination may recruit only a limited number of new T cells.

With respect to this clonotype: What this receptor recognizes is not known. Base qualities were left out, and no much larger clone turns up one base away.

Library prep was done by RT-PCR. The listed sequencing device is Illumina HiSeq 2500. Clones were called with MiXCR by TCRdb after fastp trimmed the public reads at Q25, and only in-frame beta chains were retained. Each entry is one CDR3 protein sequence, shown with its most common DNA and genes. The sample profile shows 250,000 to 350,000 distinct CDR3 sequences; roughly 20% of them were found once. The ten biggest clones cover 9% to 12% of the sample. The source is a man in his fifties or sixties who received an inactivated influenza vaccine. Donor details come from another sample of the same person, matched by shared clones. This material consisted of PBMCs from blood, taken about 20 months after vaccination.

The nucleotides read TGCGCCAGCAGCCCCGGACAGTTCCAAGAGACCCAGTACTTC. It specifies CASSPGQFQETQYF. The chain is encoded by TRBV5-1 joined to TRBJ2-5; TRBD1 is possibly the D segment (6 matching bases). V is clipped by 4 bases and J by 1 base, and the sequence between their germline boundaries is 11 bases long. As encoded in the germline V gene, CDR1 is SGHRS while CDR2 is YFSETQ. Counted from cysteine to phenylalanine, this CDR3 has 14 amino acids. Just CDR3 DNA is preserved here, 42 bases in frame from base 1.